Each of the 5 T cell receptor beta chains below was sequenced from the same sample in a study of blood T cell repertoires in COVID-19 (dated by TCRdb to the early 2020s). The library was generated by the immunoSEQ multiplex PCR assay. The source is immuneACCESS, and TCRdb retained only in-frame sequences with V and J called. Part of the clones is not carried over; for the studies checked, unresolved V genes explain less than half of this, and the remainder is unexplained. The sample profile shows about 150,000 clones; 70% to 90% of them were found once. About 5% of the sample comes from the top ten. Material for sequencing was peripheral blood. The receptors stem from a woman aged 50 to 65 with acute or convalescent COVID-19.

For the CDR3, the DNA is TGTGCCAGCAGTTACTCGCGGCAGGGGCCGGTATTGAATGAGCAGTTCTTC. Its protein is CASSYSRQGPVLNEQFF. This chain connects TRBV6-2 or TRBV6-3 to TRBJ2-1, with D perhaps TRBD1 (6 bases). There are 17 residues in the CDR3. Per the germline V gene, CDR1 is MNHEY and CDR2 is SVGEGT. The ends were cut back, 0 bases at V and 7 bases at J, with 19 bases in the middle.

Concerning this clone: The junction differs from germline at one of its ends, possibly a read error. The V gene is TRBV2, the J gene TRBJ2-1, with 7 bases aligning to TRBD2. Germline CDR1 SNHLY, CDR2 FYNNEI. This CDR3 region has 11 residues. The CDR3 DNA follows: TGTGCCAGCGCAGCTGGGGGGGTGCCGCTCTTC. Translated: CASAAGGVPLF.

The gene calls are TRBV7-8 and TRBJ2-1; 8 bases are a match to TRBD1. There are 19 residues in the CDR3. Trimming at V came to 7 bases and at J to 5 bases, leaving 22 bases not matched to a gene. CDR1 and CDR2 (germline): SGHVS, FQNEAQ. DNA of the CDR3: TGTGCCAGCACCTTCCAGGCGGGTCCAGGGGGCCCGGCCCACAATGAGCAGTTCTTC. This gives the protein CASTFQAGPGGPAHNEQFF. Full variable domain (rest looked up from reference TRBV7-8 and TRBJ2-1): GAGVSQSPRYKVAKRGQDVALRCDPISGHVSLFWYQQALGQGPEFLTYFQNEAQLDKSGLPSDRFFAERPEGSVSTLKIQRTQQEDSAVYLCASTFQAGPGGPAHNEQFFGPGTRLTVL.

This rearrangement joins TRBV30 to TRBJ1-1; the D is unclear. Between the trimmed V and J ends, which lost 3 bases and 4 bases, there was a span of 12 bases. The CDR3 length is 13 residues. CDR1 and CDR2 (germline): GTSNPN, SVGIG (reference sequence). CDR3 bases: TGTGCCTGGAGACTCCCTCCGGGCACTGAAGCTTTCTTT. This translates into CAWRLPPGTEAFF.

The V and J genes are TRBV19 and TRBJ1-1, with D possibly being TRBD1 (6 bases). The V gene lost 2 bases and the J gene lost 7 bases, with 11 bases spanning the gap. CDR3 length: 13 amino acids. Germline-derived CDR1 and CDR2 are LNHDA and SQIVND (reference sequence). The CDR3 DNA is TGTGCCAGTAGTATATGGACAGCCCGTGAAGCTTTCTTT. Translating gives CASSIWTAREAFF.